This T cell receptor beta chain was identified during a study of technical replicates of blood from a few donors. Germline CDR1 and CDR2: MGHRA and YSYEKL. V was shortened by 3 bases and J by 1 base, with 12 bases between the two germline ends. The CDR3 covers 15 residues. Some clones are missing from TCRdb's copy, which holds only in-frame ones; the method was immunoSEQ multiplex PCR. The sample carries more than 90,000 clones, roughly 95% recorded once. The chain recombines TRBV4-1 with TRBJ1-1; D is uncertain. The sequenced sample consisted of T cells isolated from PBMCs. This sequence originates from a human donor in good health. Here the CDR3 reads CASSQREVSNTEAFF. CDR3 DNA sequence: TGCGCCAGCAGCCAGAGGGAGGTTTCGAACACTGAAGCTTTCTTT.